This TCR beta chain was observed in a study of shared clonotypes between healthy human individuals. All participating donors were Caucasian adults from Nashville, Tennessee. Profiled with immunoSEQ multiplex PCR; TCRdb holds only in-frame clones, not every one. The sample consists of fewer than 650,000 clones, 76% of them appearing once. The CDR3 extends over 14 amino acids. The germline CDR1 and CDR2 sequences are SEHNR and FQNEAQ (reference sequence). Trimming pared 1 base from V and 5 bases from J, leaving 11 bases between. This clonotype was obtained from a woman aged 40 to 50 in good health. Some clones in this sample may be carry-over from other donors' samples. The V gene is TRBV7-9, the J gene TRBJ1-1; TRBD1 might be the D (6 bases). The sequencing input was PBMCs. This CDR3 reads CASSLVRGKTEAFF. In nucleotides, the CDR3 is TGTGCCAGCAGCTTAGTGAGGGGGAAGACTGAAGCTTTCTTT.